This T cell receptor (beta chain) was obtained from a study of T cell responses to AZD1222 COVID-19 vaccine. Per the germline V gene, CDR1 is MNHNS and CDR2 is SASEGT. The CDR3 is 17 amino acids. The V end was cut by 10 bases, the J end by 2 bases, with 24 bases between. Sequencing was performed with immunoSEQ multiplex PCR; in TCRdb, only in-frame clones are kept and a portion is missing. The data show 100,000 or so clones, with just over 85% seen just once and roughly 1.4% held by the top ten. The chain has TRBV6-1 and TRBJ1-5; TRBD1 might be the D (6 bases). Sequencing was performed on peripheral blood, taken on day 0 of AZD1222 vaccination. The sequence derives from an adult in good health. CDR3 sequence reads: CAIRESQTGKGNQPQHF. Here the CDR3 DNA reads TGTGCCATCAGAGAATCGCAAACAGGGAAGGGCAATCAGCCCCAGCATTTT.